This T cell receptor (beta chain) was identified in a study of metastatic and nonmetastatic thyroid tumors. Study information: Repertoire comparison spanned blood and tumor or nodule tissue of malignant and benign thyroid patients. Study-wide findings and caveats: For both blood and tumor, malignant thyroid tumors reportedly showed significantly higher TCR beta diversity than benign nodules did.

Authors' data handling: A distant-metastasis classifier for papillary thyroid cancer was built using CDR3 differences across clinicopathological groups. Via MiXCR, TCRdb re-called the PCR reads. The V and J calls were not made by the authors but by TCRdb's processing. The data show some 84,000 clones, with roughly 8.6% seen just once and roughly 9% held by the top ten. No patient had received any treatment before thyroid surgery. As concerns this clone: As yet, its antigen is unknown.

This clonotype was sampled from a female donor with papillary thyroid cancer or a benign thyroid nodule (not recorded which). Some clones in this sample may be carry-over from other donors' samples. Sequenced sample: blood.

The CDR3 DNA sequence: TGCAGTGCTAGAGATGGGGGACAGCTCAGAGGGACACCCCTCCACTTT. Protein: CSARDGGQLRGTPLHF. This chain uses TRBV20-1 with TRBJ1-6; 7 bases are a match to TRBD1. This CDR3 is 16 amino acids long. From germline, CDR1 is DFQATT and CDR2 SNEGSKA (reference sequence). The junction had 13 bases not matched to a gene; V was cut back by 0 bases and J by 11 bases.